Sequencing of this TCR beta chain was carried out in a study of control samples from healthy donors and cancer patients. A single count supports this clone. This CDR3 is also generated by other DNA sequences in the sample. Using immunoSEQ multiplex PCR, the repertoire was profiled, and TCRdb retains in-frame clones only, with some absent. This sample has fewer than 150,000 clones, with roughly nine tenths found just once. The V gene's germline CDR1 is SGHVS and CDR2 FQNEAQ. The CDR3 is made up of 16 amino acids. The ends were cut back, 2 bases at V and 5 bases at J, with 18 bases in the middle. This chain links TRBV7-8 with TRBJ2-5, with D possibly called TRBD1 or TRBD2 (5 bases each). Sequencing was carried out using blood. The clonotype comes from a woman under 30 in good health. CDR3 in amino acids: CASSLRSERGGETQYF. The CDR3, as DNA: TGTGCCAGCAGCTTAAGAAGCGAGAGGGGTGGGGAGACCCAGTACTTC.